The entry below gives a single TCR beta chain sequence along with its context. Its antigen is still unknown. Naivety among CD8 cells was defined by CD45RO negativity and positive CCR7 selection, thereby excluding terminally differentiated effector memory CD45RA+ cells. The CDR3 consists of 14 residues. The germline CDR1 and CDR2 sequences are ENHRY and SYGVKD. Trimming took off 8 bases at V and 1 base at J, with 9 bases between the two ends. Assay: immunoSEQ multiplex PCR; the TCRdb copy retains only in-frame clones and omits some. The sample shows around 1.9 million clones, about 93% of them seen only once. This sample was taken from a study of shared clonotypes between healthy human individuals. Study-wide results and caveats: With a handful of donors compared, 4% to 5.5% of naive CD4 clonotypes were shared.

What was sequenced was naive CD8+ T cells from PBMCs. J is TRBJ2-6 and V is TRBV10-3; D remains ambiguous. This receptor was obtained from a man aged 18-30 years in good health. Some clones in this sample may be carry-over from other donors' samples. CDR3 sequence reads: CAISPGSGANVLTF. CDR3 nucleotide sequence: TGTGCCATCTCACCGGGTTCTGGGGCCAACGTCCTGACTTTC.